The present T cell receptor (beta chain) was sequenced within a study of blood T cell repertoires in COVID-19. Study-level information: Italy, Spain and the United States were the sources of the convalescent and acute COVID-19 samples. T cells, B-cell-depleted T cells, or PBMCs supplied cDNA or gDNA.

This CDR3 spans 16 amino acids. Trimming cost V 3 bases and J 8 bases; bases outside gene matches: 11. Germline lookup yields CDR1 SGHAT and CDR2 FQNNGV. Authors' methods: Reference gene primers were amplified, and this amplification served to estimate nucleated cell counts. Libraries were prepared by immunoSEQ multiplex PCR; TCRdb keeps only in-frame clonotypes and omits some of them. D and trimming come from the DNA, and the V and J calls and clone size come from that table. The repertoire holds roughly 700,000 clones, more than 80% seen once, with under 0.3% in the top ten. Sequenced sample: peripheral blood. The chain is built from TRBV11-2 and TRBJ2-4, with 9 bases matching TRBD1. The receptor's source is a woman aged 18 to 35 with acute or convalescent COVID-19. CDR3 protein: CASSFIGDRTGDIQYF. For the CDR3, the DNA is TGTGCCAGCAGCTTTATTGGGGATCGGACAGGGGACATTCAGTACTTC.